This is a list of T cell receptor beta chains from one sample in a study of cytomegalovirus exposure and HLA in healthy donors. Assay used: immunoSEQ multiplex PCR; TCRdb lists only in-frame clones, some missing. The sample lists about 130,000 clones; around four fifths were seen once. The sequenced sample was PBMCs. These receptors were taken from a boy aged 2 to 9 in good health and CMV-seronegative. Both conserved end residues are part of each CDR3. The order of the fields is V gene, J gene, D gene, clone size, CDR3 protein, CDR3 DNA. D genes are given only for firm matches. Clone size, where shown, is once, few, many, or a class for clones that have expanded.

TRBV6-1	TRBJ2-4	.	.	CASTSGGKAKNIQYF	TGTGCCAGCACCTCCGGAGGAAAAGCCAAAAACATTCAGTACTTC
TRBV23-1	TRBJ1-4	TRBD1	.	CASSQPGTGVEKLFF	TGCGCCAGCAGTCAACCCGGGACAGGGGTCGAAAAACTGTTTTTT
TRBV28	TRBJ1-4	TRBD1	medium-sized	CASSITGASEKLFF	TGTGCCAGCAGCATAACAGGGGCGAGTGAAAAACTGTTTTTT
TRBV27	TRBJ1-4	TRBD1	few	CASSKSSAGTDNEKLFF	TGTGCCAGCAGTAAATCCTCGGCGGGGACAGATAATGAAAAACTGTTTTTT
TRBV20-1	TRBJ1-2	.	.	CSASPRTF	TGCAGTGCGAGTCCCCGAACCTTC
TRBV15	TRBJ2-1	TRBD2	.	CASNSAGVGNEQFF	TGTGCCTCTAACTCAGCGGGGGTTGGTAATGAGCAGTTCTTC
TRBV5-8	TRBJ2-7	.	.	CASSRKRRSISYEQYF	TGTGCCAGCAGCCGAAAACGGCGGTCGATATCCTACGAGCAGTACTTC
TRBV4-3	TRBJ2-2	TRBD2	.	CASSQLAGYPTGELFF	TGCGCCAGCAGCCAACTAGCGGGGTACCCCACCGGGGAGCTGTTTTTT
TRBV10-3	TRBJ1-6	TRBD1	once	CAISESRGQVNSPLHF	TGTGCCATCAGTGAGTCCAGGGGGCAGGTTAATTCACCCCTCCACTTT
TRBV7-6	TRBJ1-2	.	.	CASSPVLGYTF	TGTGCCAGCAGCCCCGTATTGGGCTACACCTTC
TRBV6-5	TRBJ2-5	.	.	CASSQGGETQYF	TGTGCCAGCAGTCAGGGTGGGGAGACCCAGTACTTC
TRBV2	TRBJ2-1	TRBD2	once	CASRAGLAGDEQFF	TGTGCCAGCAGAGCGGGACTAGCGGGAGATGAGCAGTTCTTC
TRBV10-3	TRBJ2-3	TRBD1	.	CAITTGTGGPDTQYF	TGTGCCATCACTACCGGGACAGGGGGGCCAGATACGCAGTATTTT
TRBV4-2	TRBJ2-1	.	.	CASSQGGGVYEQFF	TGTGCCAGCAGCCAGGGCGGCGGGGTGTATGAGCAGTTCTTC
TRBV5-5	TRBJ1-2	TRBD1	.	CASSLQGAYGYTF	TGTGCCAGCAGCTTACAGGGGGCGTATGGCTACACCTTC
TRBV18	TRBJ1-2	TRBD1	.	CASSRDRGNYGYTF	TGTGCCAGCTCACGGGACAGGGGGAACTATGGCTACACCTTC
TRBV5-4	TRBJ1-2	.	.	CASSLSTRGYTF	TGTGCCAGCAGCTTGAGCACTAGAGGCTACACCTTC
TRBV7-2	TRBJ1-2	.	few	CASSFTGGERGYTF	TGTGCCAGCAGCTTTACAGGTGGAGAACGTGGCTACACCTTC
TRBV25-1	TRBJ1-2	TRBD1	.	CASSEGQVYGYTF	TGTGCCAGCAGTGAAGGACAGGTATATGGCTACACCTTC
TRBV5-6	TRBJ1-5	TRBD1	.	CASSLSRRDRGSNQPQHF	TGTGCCAGCAGCTTGAGTCGCCGGGACAGGGGGAGCAATCAGCCCCAGCATTTT
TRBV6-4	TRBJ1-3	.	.	CASSDSRGNGNTIYF	TGTGCCAGCAGTGACTCGAGAGGGAATGGAAACACCATATATTTT
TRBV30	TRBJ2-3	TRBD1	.	CAWSVSYRDRGVADTQYF	TGTGCCTGGAGTGTAAGTTACCGGGACAGGGGAGTAGCGGATACGCAGTATTTT
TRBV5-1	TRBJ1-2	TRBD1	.	CASSLAPGTADGYTF	TGCGCCAGCAGCTTGGCTCCCGGGACAGCGGATGGCTACACCTTC
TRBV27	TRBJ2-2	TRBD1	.	CASSWTGGDTGELFF	TGTGCCAGCAGCTGGACAGGGGGCGACACCGGGGAGCTGTTTTTT
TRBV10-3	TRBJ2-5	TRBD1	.	CAISGTGVQETQYF	TGTGCCATCAGTGGTACAGGGGTCCAAGAGACCCAGTACTTC
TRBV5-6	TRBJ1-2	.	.	CASSLTERLYYGYTF	TGTGCCAGCAGCTTAACGGAGCGATTATACTATGGCTACACCTTC
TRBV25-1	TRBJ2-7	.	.	CASSEGLYEQYF	TGTGCCAGCAGTGAAGGCCTCTACGAGCAGTACTTC
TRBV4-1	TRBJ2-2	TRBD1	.	CASSQDPVTTGSFTGELFF	TGCGCCAGCAGCCAAGACCCTGTGACGACAGGGTCCTTCACCGGGGAGCTGTTTTTT
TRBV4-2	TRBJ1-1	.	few	CASKLQVNTEAFF	TGTGCCAGCAAGCTCCAGGTGAACACTGAAGCTTTCTTT
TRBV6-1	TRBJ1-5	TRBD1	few	CASSAGRDRSSAAQHF	TGTGCCAGCAGTGCCGGGCGGGACAGGTCATCAGCGGCCCAGCATTTT
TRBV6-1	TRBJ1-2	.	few	CASSEALVDTSPANYGYTF	TGTGCCAGCAGTGAAGCGCTTGTAGACACCTCCCCCGCGAACTATGGCTACACCTTC
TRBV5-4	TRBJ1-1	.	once	CASSTTENTEAFF	TGTGCCAGCAGCACGACAGAGAACACTGAAGCTTTCTTT
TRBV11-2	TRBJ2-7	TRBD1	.	CASSWTGDSYEQYF	TGTGCCAGCAGCTGGACAGGGGACTCCTACGAGCAGTACTTC
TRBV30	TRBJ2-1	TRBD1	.	CAWSVRRQGYSEQFF	TGTGCCTGGAGTGTTCGAAGACAGGGTTACAGTGAGCAGTTCTTC
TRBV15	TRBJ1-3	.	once	CATSREITDTIYF	TGTGCCACCAGCAGAGAAATTACGGACACCATATATTTT
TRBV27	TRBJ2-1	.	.	CASSVSDSPHNEQFF	TGTGCCAGCAGTGTCTCGGACTCGCCACACAATGAGCAGTTCTTC
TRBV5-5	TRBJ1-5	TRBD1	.	CASSLGGGTGGKSSNQPQHF	TGTGCCAGCAGCTTAGGAGGGGGCACAGGGGGTAAAAGTAGCAATCAGCCCCAGCATTTT
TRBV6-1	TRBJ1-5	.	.	CASSEAGVRQPQHF	TGTGCCAGCAGTGAAGCAGGGGTCAGGCAGCCCCAGCATTTT
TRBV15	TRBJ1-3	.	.	CATSKVGGSGNTIYF	TGTGCCACCAGCAAAGTAGGGGGATCTGGAAACACCATATATTTT
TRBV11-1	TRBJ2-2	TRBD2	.	CASSFRTSARGELFF	TGTGCCAGCAGCTTCAGGACTAGCGCGAGGGGGGAGCTGTTTTTT
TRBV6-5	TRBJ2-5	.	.	CASSYSGLGGETQYF	TGTGCCAGCAGTTACTCTGGTCTAGGTGGTGAGACCCAGTACTTC
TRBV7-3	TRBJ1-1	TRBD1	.	CASSLGQGGEAFF	TGTGCCAGCAGCCTAGGACAGGGCGGTGAAGCTTTCTTT
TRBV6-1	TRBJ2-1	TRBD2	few	CASSEIAGGYNEQFF	TGTGCCAGCAGTGAAATAGCGGGGGGCTACAATGAGCAGTTCTTC
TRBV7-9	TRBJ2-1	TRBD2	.	CASSSGLAGPLQFF	TGTGCCAGCAGCTCGGGACTAGCGGGACCCCTGCAGTTCTTC
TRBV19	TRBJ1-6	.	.	CASSMGRGDSPLHF	TGTGCCAGTAGTATGGGCAGGGGAGATTCACCCCTCCACTTT
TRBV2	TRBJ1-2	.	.	CASSEPRQASGYTF	TGTGCCAGCAGTGAGCCGCGCCAGGCTTCTGGCTACACCTTC
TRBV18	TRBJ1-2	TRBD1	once	CASSPLQGPSNYGYTF	TGTGCCAGCTCACCGCTACAGGGGCCCTCTAACTATGGCTACACCTTC
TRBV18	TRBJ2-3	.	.	CASSPDFNTDTQYF	TGTGCCAGCTCACCGGACTTCAACACAGATACGCAGTATTTT
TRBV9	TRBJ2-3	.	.	CASSVEEGITDTQYF	TGTGCCAGCAGCGTAGAAGAGGGAATCACAGATACGCAGTATTTT
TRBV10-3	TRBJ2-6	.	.	CAISVGGSGANVLTF	TGTGCCATCAGTGTCGGGGGCTCTGGGGCCAACGTCCTGACTTTC
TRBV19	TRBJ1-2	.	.	CASRRGGIYGYTF	TGTGCCAGTCGTAGGGGAGGGATCTATGGCTACACCTTC
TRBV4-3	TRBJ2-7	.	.	CASSQGHPSYEQYF	TGCGCCAGCAGCCAAGGCCACCCCTCCTACGAGCAGTACTTC
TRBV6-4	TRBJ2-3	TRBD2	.	CASSALAGGTDTQYF	TGTGCCAGCAGCGCACTAGCGGGGGGCACAGATACGCAGTATTTT
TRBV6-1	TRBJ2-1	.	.	CASSRDSRSYNEQFF	TGTGCCAGCAGTCGGGACTCCCGCTCCTACAATGAGCAGTTCTTC
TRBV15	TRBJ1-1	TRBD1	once	CATSIGQGLDTEAFF	TGTGCCACCAGCATCGGACAGGGATTGGACACTGAAGCTTTCTTT
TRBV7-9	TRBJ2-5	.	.	CASSFPGEIQETQYF	TGTGCCAGCAGCTTTCCGGGGGAGATCCAAGAGACCCAGTACTTC
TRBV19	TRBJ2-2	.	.	CASTPQVWYTGELFF	TGTGCCAGTACCCCCCAGGTCTGGTACACCGGGGAGCTGTTTTTT
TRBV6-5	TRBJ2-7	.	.	CASQRAGVYEQYF	TGTGCCAGCCAAAGGGCAGGGGTCTACGAGCAGTACTTC
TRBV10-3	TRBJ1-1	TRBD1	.	CAIKEGTGFGAFF	TGTGCCATCAAGGAGGGGACAGGGTTCGGTGCTTTCTTT